This T cell receptor beta chain originates from a study of shared clonotypes between healthy human individuals. TCRdb keeps only in-frame clones here, not all; method: immunoSEQ multiplex PCR. The sample includes some 2,000,000 clones, just under 95% of them seen just once. CD45RO-negative, CCR7-selected cells formed the naive CD8 fraction, which excluded terminally differentiated effector memory CD45RA+ cells. As concerns this clone: What it recognizes is unknown.

From germline, CDR1 is LGHNA and CDR2 YNFKEQ. CDR3 length equals 15 residues. The ends were cut back, 9 bases at V and 2 bases at J, with 20 bases in the middle. Study observations and caveats: Large depth notwithstanding, sorted-subset sequencing proved incomplete by rarefaction. The study sampled only blood, and tissue repertoires likely differ. As a rule, naive subsets had a larger estimated richness than memory subsets. Of the naive CD4 clonotypes, around 4.8% were shared across several donors.

Sequencing was done on a sample of naive CD8+ T cells sorted from blood. This receptor was obtained from a man aged 18 to 29 in good health. This chain connects TRBV4-2 to TRBJ2-7, with D maybe TRBD2 (6 bases). CDR3 region: CARDIPGLYTYEQYF. The CDR3 nucleotides are TGTGCCAGAGATATCCCGGGACTGTATACCTACGAGCAGTACTTC.